This T cell receptor (beta chain) was captured in a study of T-cell memory formation after mild COVID-19. The overall study: There were largely donor-specific TCR clusters. General observations from the study: For contracting clones, CD4+ ones sat mainly in CM and EM, CD8+ in EMRA. Balance between CD4 and CD8 was seen in clones contracting day 15 to 85, and a CD4+ lean was seen in later expanders.

About this clonotype itself: What it binds is not known.

The CDR3 totals 16 residues. TCRdb recomputed calls from the 5' RACE reads with MiXCR, one row per CDR3 protein. The sample holds some 350,000 distinct CDR3 sequences, about 16% seen once. The clonotype originates from a man between 18 and 29 years old who had mild COVID-19 (a few samples of this study predate the infection). Cell type and time point are not known. The genes are TRBV21-1 and TRBJ1-1; the D call of TRBD1 is as the table states it, not checked on the DNA. TRBV21-1 is listed as a pseudogene. The specimen was PBMCs or a T cell subset sorted from them (not recorded which). CDR3 sequence reads: CASSFPAGQAYTEAFF. The CDR3 DNA is TGTGCCAGCAGCTTCCCCGCGGGACAGGCGTACACTGAAGCTTTCTTT.